This T cell receptor beta chain was identified during a study of OX40 agonist ivuxolimab in advanced cancers. Study as a whole: The study treated patients with ivuxolimab, an agonistic anti-OX40 (CD134) antibody.

Assay used: immunoSEQ multiplex PCR; TCRdb lists only in-frame clones, some missing. The sample records over 50,000 clones, roughly 84% being singletons. The CDR3 contains 13 residues. The V end lost 2 bases, the J end lost 2 bases, and 10 bases lay between the germline ends. Germline V gives CDR1 GTSNPN, CDR2 SVGIG (reference sequence). This clone is judged medium-sized. The sequence came from an adult with an advanced solid tumor such as melanoma, head and neck, liver or kidney cancer. V gene TRBV30 combines with J gene TRBJ2-7; TRBD2 is a possible D gene (6 bases). The sample consisted of CD4+ or CD8+ T cells sorted from blood, taken in a trial of the OX40 agonist ivuxolimab. The CDR3 DNA reads TGTGCCTGGAGTCCGACTAGAGCCTACGAGCAGTACTTC. It yields the protein CAWSPTRAYEQYF.